One sample yielded the 27 T cell receptor beta chains listed below, sequenced in a study of blood T cell repertoires in COVID-19. Sequenced by immunoSEQ multiplex PCR; TCRdb stores in-frame clones only, minus some. Of some 320,000 clones in the sample, 90% were seen once. The sequenced sample consisted of PBMCs or T cells enriched from blood (not recorded which). These receptors came from a man aged 55 to 70 who had recovered from COVID-19.

The CDR3 protein is CASSLVGGSRTEAFF. Here the CDR3 DNA reads TGTGCCAGCAGCTTAGTTGGAGGGAGTCGCACTGAAGCTTTCTTT. The genes are TRBV11-3 and TRBJ1-1; no firm D call. V lost 1 base and J lost 4, with 13 bases in between. Per the germline V gene, CDR1 is SGHNT and CDR2 is YENEEA. This CDR3 region has 15 residues. Drawing the rest from reference TRBV11-3 and TRBJ1-1, the complete variable domain is EAGVVQSPRYKIIEKKQPVAFWCNPISGHNTLYWYLQNLGQGPELLIRYENEEAVDDSQLPKDRFSAERLKGVDSTLKIQPAELGDSAVYLCASSLVGGSRTEAFFGQGTRLTVV.

The V call is TRBV7-9, the J call TRBJ1-1; D remains unclear. Germline-derived CDR1 and CDR2 are SEHNR and FQNEAQ (reference sequence). V was trimmed by 0 bases and J by 11 bases, leaving 10 bases between them. CDR3 length equals 12 residues. The CDR3 bases are TGTGCCAGCAGCTTAGCCGGGAGGGTTGCTTTCTTT. Residues: CASSLAGRVAFF.

This chain joins TRBV19 and TRBJ1-2; D is ambiguous. The germline gives CDR1 LNHDA, CDR2 SQIVND (reference sequence). V was pared by 10 bases and J by 0 bases, with 15 bases between. The length of the CDR3 is 14 residues. The CDR3 spells CATRRPLANYGYTF. CDR3 coding DNA: TGTGCCACCCGGCGGCCCTTGGCTAACTATGGCTACACCTTC. Supplemented by reference TRBV19 and TRBJ1-2, the full variable domain reads DGGITQSPKYLFRKEGQNVTLSCEQNLNHDAMYWYRQDPGQGLRLIYYSQIVNDFQKGDIAEGYSVSREKKESFPLTVTSAQKNPTAFYLCATRRPLANYGYTFGSGTRLTVV.

The genes are TRBV7-9 and TRBJ1-1; D might be TRBD1 (6 bases). Trimming removed 0 bases at V and 8 bases at J, with 16 bases between. Per germline, CDR1 SEHNR and CDR2 FQNEAQ (reference sequence). The CDR3 length is 15 residues. The CDR3 protein is CASSLARGLDQEAFF. CDR3 coding DNA: TGTGCCAGCAGCTTAGCGCGGGGGCTCGATCAGGAAGCTTTCTTT.

The chain joins TRBV5-4 to TRBJ1-2; the D gene is possibly TRBD1 (5 bases). V dropped 4 bases and J dropped 3 bases, with 16 bases sitting between them. Looked up from germline, CDR1 is SGHNT and CDR2 is YYREEE (reference sequence). The CDR3 is 15 amino acids. DNA of the CDR3: TGTGCCAGCAGCCAAGGGGCCACGGTAGACTATGGCTACACCTTC. Amino acid sequence: CASSQGATVDYGYTF.

This chain uses TRBV7-9 with TRBJ2-4; possible D gene TRBD1, 6 bases. Germline lookup yields CDR1 SEHNR and CDR2 FQNEAQ (reference sequence). This CDR3 contains 14 residues. V was pared by 5 bases and J by 4 bases, with 12 bases between. The CDR3 spells CASSHTGFKNIQYF. For the CDR3, the DNA is TGTGCCAGCAGCCATACAGGGTTTAAAAACATTCAGTACTTC.

This clone was seen only once. The rearrangement joins TRBV14 to TRBJ1-2, with D possibly matching TRBD1 (5 bases). The germline V and J ends were trimmed by 10 bases and 4 bases, with 46 bases remaining between them. The germline CDR1 and CDR2 sequences are SGHDN and FVKESK. This CDR3 is built from 23 residues. The CDR3 loop is CATPAAARASEYRQPLAGYGYTF. The CDR3, as DNA: TGTGCCACCCCCGCTGCCGCAAGGGCGAGCGAATATCGACAGCCCCTCGCCGGCTATGGCTACACCTTC. The variable domain in full, completed from reference TRBV14 and TRBJ1-2, reads EAGVTQFPSHSVIEKGQTVTLRCDPISGHDNLYWYRRVMGKEIKFLLHFVKESKQDESGMPNNRFLAERTGGTYSTLKVQPAELEDSGVYFCATPAAARASEYRQPLAGYGYTFGSGTRLTVV.

V is TRBV20-1 and J is TRBJ1-5, with a weak D call TRBD1 (6 bases). The CDR3 runs 14 residues. V dropped 3 bases and J dropped 3 bases, with 12 bases sitting between them. CDR1 is DFQATT and CDR2 is SNEGSKA in the germline V gene (reference sequence). DNA for the CDR3: TGCAGTGCTAGTCGACAGGCTACCAATCAGCCCCAGCATTTT. Its translation: CSASRQATNQPQHF.

The chain couples TRBV6-5 to TRBJ1-2; tentatively, D is TRBD1 (5 bases). V was pared by 8 bases and J by 8 bases, with 21 bases between. The CDR3 is 14 residues long. CDR1 MNHEY and CDR2 SVGAGI come from the germline V gene. This CDR3 reads CASSLRARDGGYTF. In DNA, the CDR3 is TGTGCCAGCTCCCTACGGGCCAGGGATGGCGGCTACACCTTC.

The chain is built from TRBV3-1 (or the pseudogene TRBV3-2) and TRBJ1-2, with D unclear. Trimming took 0 bases from V and 4 from J, leaving 15 bases between them. This CDR3 has 16 residues. Looked up from germline, CDR1 is LGHDT and CDR2 is YNNKEL (reference sequence). The chain's CDR3 is CASSQDRSGSVYGYTF. The CDR3, as DNA: TGTGCCAGCAGCCAAGATCGATCGGGGTCAGTCTATGGCTACACCTTC.

The chain uses TRBV24-1 and TRBJ2-6, with D uncertain. CDR1 is KGHDR, CDR2 SFDVKD, per germline. The germline V and J ends were trimmed by 3 bases and 0 bases, with 17 bases remaining between them. This CDR3 region has 19 residues. This chain's CDR3 is CATSDPSRHHYSGANVLTF. For the CDR3, the DNA is TGTGCCACCAGTGATCCTTCTAGGCATCACTACTCTGGGGCCAACGTCCTGACTTTC.

V and J are TRBV24-1 and TRBJ2-3, with D possibly being TRBD2 (6 bases). The CDR3 runs 15 residues. Germline V gene sequence: CDR1 KGHDR, CDR2 SFDVKD. V lost 4 bases and J 0 bases, leaving 10 bases between the germline ends. The CDR3 is CATSDSGVSTDTQYF. CDR3 nucleotide sequence: TGTGCCACCAGTGACTCGGGAGTTAGCACAGATACGCAGTATTTT.

The V and J genes are TRBV6-5 and TRBJ1-1; 8 bases fit TRBD1. The CDR3 spans 13 residues. Germline V lookup: CDR1 MNHEY, CDR2 SVGAGI. V gave up 2 bases and J gave up 8 bases; unmatched junction bases: 4. In DNA, the CDR3 is TGTGCCAGCAGTTACGCGGACAGGGCGGAAGCTTTCTTT. Protein product: CASSYADRAEAFF.

This rearrangement joins TRBV2 to TRBJ2-1, with D maybe TRBD1 (6 bases). This CDR3 is built from 16 residues. Germline V gene lookup returns CDR1 SNHLY and CDR2 FYNNEI. V gave up 7 bases and J gave up 5 bases, with 21 bases separating them. The CDR3 loop is CASTTRIRDTDNEQFF. In DNA, the CDR3 is TGTGCCAGCACCACACGGATTAGGGACACAGACAATGAGCAGTTCTTC.

This rearrangement joins TRBV19 to TRBJ2-7, with 7 positions matching TRBD1. Trimming at V came to 6 bases and at J to 2 bases, leaving 7 bases not matched to a gene. Germline V gene sequence: CDR1 LNHDA, CDR2 SQIVND (reference sequence). The CDR3 loop spans 14 amino acids. The CDR3 protein is CASSHRTGTYEQYF. CDR3 sequence (DNA): TGTGCCAGTAGCCATAGGACAGGAACCTACGAGCAGTACTTC. Variable domain in full (rest from reference TRBV19 and TRBJ2-7): DGGITQSPKYLFRKEGQNVTLSCEQNLNHDAMYWYRQDPGQGLRLIYYSQIVNDFQKGDIAEGYSVSREKKESFPLTVTSAQKNPTAFYLCASSHRTGTYEQYFGPGTRLTVT.

V and J are TRBV27 and TRBJ2-7; weak D call: TRBD2 (5 bases). Germline CDR1 and CDR2: MNHEY and SMNVEV (reference sequence). Trimming removed 6 bases at V and 1 base at J, with 10 bases between. This CDR3 comprises 13 residues. The CDR3 DNA reads TGTGCCAGCAGACCGGGATCTTCCTACGAGCAGTACTTC. Its protein is CASRPGSSYEQYF.

V is TRBV5-4 and J is TRBJ2-2; 7 bases are a match to TRBD2. There are 13 residues in the CDR3. J was trimmed by 4 bases and V by 4 bases; bases with no gene match: 1. The germline V gene encodes CDR1 SGHNT and CDR2 YYREEE (reference sequence). As DNA, the CDR3 is TGTGCCAGCAGCACTAGCGTCACCGGGGAGCTGTTTTTT. It yields the protein CASSTSVTGELFF.

The CDR3 loop reads CAWSVLGKGSYEQYF. DNA of the CDR3: TGTGCCTGGAGTGTACTAGGGAAAGGCTCCTACGAGCAGTACTTC. This rearrangement joins TRBV30 to TRBJ2-7; possible D gene TRBD2, 5 bases. V dropped 0 bases and J dropped 0 bases, with 12 bases sitting between them. The CDR3 has 15 amino acids. The germline CDR1 and CDR2 sequences are GTSNPN and SVGIG (reference sequence).

This chain links TRBV14 with TRBJ2-1; 10 positions match TRBD2. This CDR3 has 11 residues. CDR1 and CDR2 (germline): SGHDN, FVKESK. Trimming removed 8 bases from V and 13 bases from J; junction bases left unmatched: 5. The CDR3 DNA reads TGTGCCAGCGTTAGCGGGAGGAAACAGTTCTTC. It yields the protein CASVSGRKQFF. The full variable domain, rest sourced from reference TRBV14 and TRBJ2-1, is EAGVTQFPSHSVIEKGQTVTLRCDPISGHDNLYWYRRVMGKEIKFLLHFVKESKQDESGMPNNRFLAERTGGTYSTLKVQPAELEDSGVYFCASVSGRKQFFGPGTRLTVL.

In its sample, this clone was seen once. The gene calls are TRBV4-1 and TRBJ1-1, with 7 bases matching TRBD1. With 3 bases clipped from V and 6 bases from J, the junction kept 13 bases outside the gene matches. CDR3 length equals 16 residues. The germline V gene has CDR1 MGHRA and CDR2 YSYEKL. CDR3 residues: CASSHGSGTAGAEAFF. Here the CDR3 DNA reads TGCGCCAGCAGCCATGGCTCCGGGACAGCAGGAGCTGAAGCTTTCTTT.

The gene calls are TRBV19 and TRBJ1-1; tentatively, D is TRBD1 (6 bases). The CDR3 totals 12 residues. V lost 6 bases and J lost 7, with 12 bases in between. Germline-derived CDR1 and CDR2 are LNHDA and SQIVND (reference sequence). The CDR3 DNA sequence: TGTGCCAGTAGGGGGGGGGCACTTGAAGCTTTCTTT. Protein: CASRGGALEAFF.

The rearrangement links TRBV6-5 to TRBJ2-7, with 10 bases lining up with TRBD1. V dropped 2 bases and J dropped 6; count of bases not matched to a gene: 4. Germline assignment: CDR1 MNHEY and CDR2 SVGAGI. The CDR3 loop spans 14 amino acids. The DNA for the CDR3 is TGTGCCAGCAGTTACGTAGGACAGGGGGGCGAGCAGTACTTC. Translated: CASSYVGQGGEQYF.

In regard to this clone: The same CDR3 can be traced to other DNA sequences in this sample. The rearrangement joins TRBV2 to TRBJ1-2, with D possibly matching TRBD1 (5 bases). Between the trimmed V and J ends, which lost 1 base and 1 base, there was a span of 7 bases. This CDR3 is built from 14 residues. Germline V CDR1 and CDR2: SNHLY, FYNNEI. In DNA, the CDR3 is TGTGCCAGCAGTGAAGGGCAGGGTAACTATGGCTACACCTTC. As protein: CASSEGQGNYGYTF.

This chain links TRBV27 with TRBJ2-3, with D maybe TRBD1 (5 bases). This CDR3 contains 16 residues. Trimming took 0 bases from V and 2 from J, leaving 12 bases between them. Germline values: CDR1 MNHEY, CDR2 SMNVEV (reference sequence). CDR3 DNA sequence: TGTGCCAGCAGTTTATCCAGGGTATTCGACACAGATACGCAGTATTTT. As protein: CASSLSRVFDTDTQYF.

This clone came up once. CDR3 nucleotides: TGTGCCAGCAGCCAAGAAACATTGCTAGGGGGCAATCAGCCCCAGCATTTT. Its protein is CASSQETLLGGNQPQHF. The V and J genes are TRBV3-1 (or the pseudogene TRBV3-2) and TRBJ1-5; D is possibly TRBD1 (5 bases). Germline lookup yields CDR1 LGHDT and CDR2 YNNKEL (reference sequence). The V and J ends lost 0 bases and 2 bases respectively, with 14 bases between them. The CDR3 totals 17 residues.

The V and J genes are TRBV4-1 and TRBJ2-6; a possible D gene is TRBD1 (6 bases). V lost 2 bases and J lost 4, with 6 bases in between. The CDR3 contains 14 residues. Looked up from germline, CDR1 is MGHRA and CDR2 is YSYEKL. The CDR3 DNA reads as TGCGCCAGCAGCCAAACAGGGGGGGCCAACGTCCTGACTTTC. Translation: CASSQTGGANVLTF.

V is TRBV3-1 (or the pseudogene TRBV3-2) and J is TRBJ2-3; TRBD1 might be the D (6 bases). This CDR3 spans 17 amino acids. The germline CDR1 and CDR2 sequences are LGHDT and YNNKEL (reference sequence). The V end lost 3 bases, the J end lost 0 bases, and 16 bases lay between the germline ends. The CDR3 coding sequence is TGTGCCAGCAGCCATCAACGCACAGGGAGAAGCACAGATACGCAGTATTTT. This encodes CASSHQRTGRSTDTQYF.